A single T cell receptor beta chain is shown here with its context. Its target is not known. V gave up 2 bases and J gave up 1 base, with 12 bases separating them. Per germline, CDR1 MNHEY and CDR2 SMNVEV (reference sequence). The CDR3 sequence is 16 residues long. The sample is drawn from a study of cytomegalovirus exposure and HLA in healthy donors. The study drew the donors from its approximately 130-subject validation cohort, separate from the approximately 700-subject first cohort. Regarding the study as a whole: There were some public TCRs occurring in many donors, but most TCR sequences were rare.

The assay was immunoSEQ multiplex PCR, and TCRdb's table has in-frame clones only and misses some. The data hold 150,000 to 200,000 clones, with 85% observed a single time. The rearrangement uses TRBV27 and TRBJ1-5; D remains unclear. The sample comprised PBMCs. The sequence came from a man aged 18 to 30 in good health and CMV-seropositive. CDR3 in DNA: TGTGCCAGCAGTTTAAGTTGGACGGGGAGCAATCAGCCCCAGCATTTT. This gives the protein CASSLSWTGSNQPQHF.